The 29 T cell receptor beta chains below were found in one sample sequenced in a study of T cells in Graves' hyperthyroidism and ophthalmopathy. The source material, RNA transcripts, was used to amplify TCR beta CDR3 regions. The HTBI primer set drove a first-round RT-PCR of the TCR CDR3. TCRdb independently ran MiXCR on the multiplex PCR reads; one entry per CDR3 protein. The table records hundreds of thousands of distinct CDR3 sequences, about 19% of them present only once. What was sequenced was blood. These receptors came from a woman aged 45-65 years with Graves' hyperthyroidism that later progressed to Graves' ophthalmopathy.

This clonotype was detected ten times or more. The V call is TRBV3-1, the J call TRBJ2-7; TRBD1 matches at 8 bases. V lost 6 bases and J lost 3; bases outside the gene matches: 7. Germline V CDR1 and CDR2: LGHDT, YNNKEL (reference sequence). The CDR3 covers 14 residues. The CDR3 DNA reads TGTGCCAGCAGTTCCGGGACAGGCTTCTACGAGCAGTACTTC. The encoded protein is CASSSGTGFYEQYF.

V gene TRBV10-3 combines with J gene TRBJ2-1, with TRBD2 identical over 9 bases. The CDR3 loop spans 14 amino acids. CDR1 and CDR2 (germline): ENHRY, SYGVKD. V gave up 2 bases and J gave up 7 bases; unmatched junction bases: 3. Written as DNA, the CDR3 is TGTGCCATCAGTGAGGTAGCGGGGGTGAATGAGCAGTTCTTC. It translates to CAISEVAGVNEQFF.

The DNA of the CDR3 is TGCGCCAGCAGCACGGGACTGGGCAGCTACAATGAGCAGTTCTTC. It translates to CASSTGLGSYNEQFF. V usage is TRBV5-1 and J usage is TRBJ2-1; D perhaps matches TRBD2 (6 bases). The CDR3 totals 15 residues. Germline CDR1 is SGHRS and CDR2 is YFSETQ. Trimming took off 4 bases at V and 3 bases at J, with 14 bases between the two ends.

This clonotype was picked up a small number of times. The rearrangement links TRBV20-1 to TRBJ1-2, with 8 bases matching TRBD1. Germline values: CDR1 DFQATT, CDR2 SNEGSKA (reference sequence). The length of the CDR3 is 14 residues. J gave up 4 bases and V 1 base, and 5 bases lay outside the gene matches. The CDR3 reads CSARVGDRSYGYTF. The CDR3 DNA sequence: TGCAGTGCTAGAGTGGGGGACAGGTCCTATGGCTACACCTTC.

This clonotype was seen many times. The genes are TRBV7-9 and TRBJ1-1; D not resolved. This CDR3 is 13 amino acids long. Trimming took 7 bases from V and 3 from J, leaving 12 bases between them. CDR1 is SEHNR, CDR2 FQNEAQ, per germline (reference sequence). CDR3 sequence reads: CASNRERDTEAFF. In DNA, the CDR3 is TGTGCCAGCAATAGGGAGAGGGACACTGAAGCTTTCTTT.

This rearrangement joins TRBV19 to TRBJ2-7; D remains unclear. This CDR3 contains 12 residues. Germline assignment: CDR1 LNHDA and CDR2 SQIVND (reference sequence). V was pared by 3 bases and J by 2 bases, with 5 bases between. The CDR3 DNA sequence: TGTGCCAGTAGTATTGGGACCTACGAGCAGTACTTC. Translating it yields CASSIGTYEQYF.

This clonotype appeared many times. The chain links TRBV6-5 to TRBJ2-6; either TRBD1 or TRBD2 may fit D (5 bases each). The germline gives CDR1 MNHEY, CDR2 SVGAGI. This CDR3 is 15 amino acids long. Trimming removed 0 bases from V and 4 bases from J, with 7 bases in between. The CDR3 protein is CASSYSGTGANVLTF. The CDR3 DNA follows: TGTGCCAGCAGTTACTCAGGGACCGGGGCCAACGTCCTGACTTTC.

This clonotype has more than one count but fewer than ten. V and J are TRBV7-9 and TRBJ2-5; no clear D. CDR3 length equals 13 residues. CDR1 and CDR2 (germline): SEHNR, FQNEAQ (reference sequence). The ends were cut back, 5 bases at V and 2 bases at J, with 9 bases in the middle. The CDR3 here is CASSEKNQETQYF. In DNA form, the CDR3 reads TGTGCCAGCAGCGAAAAAAATCAAGAGACCCAGTACTTC.

The V call is TRBV24-1, the J call TRBJ2-5; 13 bases match TRBD2. Trimming removed 7 bases from V and 5 bases from J; junction bases left unmatched: 6. Germline-derived CDR1 and CDR2 are KGHDR and SFDVKD. The CDR3 is 15 residues long. CDR3 sequence: CATSDRTSGGETQYF. CDR3 coding DNA: TGTGCCACCAGCGACCGGACTAGCGGGGGTGAGACCCAGTACTTC.

A word on this clonotype: Since a much larger clone is just one base distant, this may be a read error. The chain couples TRBV10-3 to TRBJ2-3; perhaps TRBD2 as D (5 bases). Trimming cost V 4 bases and J 0 bases, with 11 bases left between them. CDR1 and CDR2 (germline): ENHRY, SYGVKD. This CDR3 is built from 15 residues. CDR3 in DNA: TGTGCCATCAGTGGGGAGATAGGGAGCACAGATACGCAGTATTTT. Its protein is CAISGEIGSTDTQYF.

The chain links TRBV4-1 to TRBJ2-5; D is ambiguous. Trimming shortened V by 3 bases and J by 3 bases, and 14 bases separated the two germline ends. The CDR3 is 15 residues long. Germline values: CDR1 MGHRA, CDR2 YSYEKL. The CDR3 loop is CASSQMESDKETQYF. The CDR3, as DNA: TGCGCCAGCAGCCAGATGGAGTCTGACAAAGAGACCCAGTACTTC.

This clonotype was counted ten times or more. The chain is built from TRBV12-3 or TRBV12-4 and TRBJ1-5, with D tentatively TRBD1 (5 bases). The CDR3 loop spans 13 amino acids. V dropped 6 bases and J dropped 5 bases, with 11 bases sitting between them. The CDR3 loop is CASRALQDQPQHF. The CDR3 nucleotides read TGTGCCAGCAGGGCGTTACAGGATCAGCCCCAGCATTTT.

This clonotype showed up many times. This chain's CDR3 is CASRIQGVRAEAFF. In DNA form, the CDR3 reads TGTGCCAGCAGGATACAGGGGGTGAGGGCTGAAGCTTTCTTT. This chain connects TRBV12-3 or TRBV12-4 to TRBJ1-1; TRBD1 matches at 8 bases. CDR3 length: 14 amino acids. Trimming at V came to 6 bases and at J to 6 bases, leaving 9 bases not matched to a gene.

This clonotype appeared many times. The chain recombines TRBV20-1 with TRBJ2-5, with D possibly TRBD1 on 5 matching bases. Trimming removed 3 bases from V and 0 bases from J, with 11 bases in between. The germline V gene encodes CDR1 DFQATT and CDR2 SNEGSKA (reference sequence). This CDR3 spans 14 amino acids. In DNA form, the CDR3 reads TGCAGTGCTAGGAACAGGAACTACCAAGAGACCCAGTACTTC. Residues: CSARNRNYQETQYF.

V is TRBV6-9 and J is TRBJ1-1; D not resolved. The germline gives CDR1 MNHGY, CDR2 SVAAGI. The CDR3 totals 13 residues. Trimming took off 3 bases at V and 5 bases at J, with 10 bases between the two ends. CDR3 nucleotide sequence: TGTGCCAGCAGTTACCGGGAGGTGACTGAAGCTTTCTTT. Amino acids: CASSYREVTEAFF.

V usage is TRBV20-1 and J usage is TRBJ2-5; 9 bases are shared with TRBD1. Trimming removed 2 bases from V and 1 base from J; junction bases left unmatched: 2. CDR1 and CDR2 from the germline V gene are DFQATT and SNEGSKA (reference sequence). The CDR3 totals 14 residues. The CDR3 bases are TGCAGTGCTAGAACAGGGGGCAGCCAAGAGACCCAGTACTTC. This codes for CSARTGGSQETQYF.

This clonotype occurred many times. The rearrangement uses TRBV11-2 and TRBJ1-6, with D possibly matching TRBD1 (5 bases). The CDR3 covers 13 residues. Germline CDR1 SGHAT, CDR2 FQNNGV. V dropped 6 bases and J dropped 10 bases, with 13 bases sitting between them. CDR3 nucleotides: TGTGCCAGCAGTCATCAGCCAGGGTCACCCCTCCACTTT. This sequence encodes CASSHQPGSPLHF. Together with reference TRBV11-2 and TRBJ1-6, the CDR3 gives the full variable domain: EAGVAQSPRYKIIEKRQSVAFWCNPISGHATLYWYQQILGQGPKLLIQFQNNGVVDDSQLPKDRFSAERLKGVDSTLKIQPAKLEDSAVYLCASSHQPGSPLHFGNGTRLTVT.

This chain links TRBV20-1 with TRBJ2-5; 12 bases match TRBD2. The CDR3 has 17 residues. V lost 2 bases to trimming and J lost 2 bases; unmatched junction nucleotides: 9. Germline-derived CDR1 and CDR2 are DFQATT and SNEGSKA (reference sequence). The CDR3 spells CSARKLAGGTKQETQYF. Written as DNA, the CDR3 is TGCAGTGCTAGAAAGCTAGCGGGGGGGACGAAACAAGAGACCCAGTACTTC.

This clonotype turned up a few times. The chain is built from TRBV4-1 and TRBJ1-6, with D unresolved. The CDR3 length is 13 residues. V lost 3 bases to trimming and J lost 9 bases, with 9 bases between them. Germline V lookup: CDR1 MGHRA, CDR2 YSYEKL. The CDR3 nucleotides are TGCGCCAGCAGCCATAGGCCTAGTTCACCCCTCCACTTT. It yields the protein CASSHRPSSPLHF.

This clonotype was recorded many times. The rearrangement joins TRBV12-5 to TRBJ2-2; no definite D call. CDR3 length equals 11 residues. Germline CDR1 is LGHNT and CDR2 is FRNRAP. Trimming removed 4 bases at V and 5 bases at J, with 2 bases between. CDR3 DNA: TGTGCTAGTGGTTCTACCGGGGAGCTGTTTTTT. It translates to CASGSTGELFF. Using reference TRBV12-5 and TRBJ2-2 for the parts outside the CDR3, the full variable domain is DARVTQTPRHKVTEMGQEVTMRCQPILGHNTVFWYRQTMMQGLELLAYFRNRAPLDDSGMPKDRFSAEMPDATLATLKIQPSEPRDSAVYFCASGSTGELFFGEGSRLTVL.

This chain connects TRBV19 to TRBJ1-1, with TRBD1 matching over 8 bases. CDR1 and CDR2 from the germline V gene are LNHDA and SQIVND (reference sequence). CDR3 length equals 15 residues. Germline trimming cut 4 bases from V and 1 base from J; bases unmatched to any gene: 5. DNA for the CDR3: TGTGCCAGTAGTAGGAGGACAGGGCAGAACACTGAAGCTTTCTTT. The encoded protein is CASSRRTGQNTEAFF.

The chain couples TRBV7-3 to TRBJ2-3; 9 bases are shared with TRBD1. V trimming: 6 bases; J trimming: 4 bases; junction bases outside the gene matches: 5. The CDR3 contains 14 residues. Germline lookup yields CDR1 SGHTA and CDR2 FQGTGA. CDR3 nucleotides: TGTGCCAGCAGTCGGACAGGGGCATCAGATACGCAGTATTTT. It translates to CASSRTGASDTQYF.

The chain recombines TRBV5-1 with TRBJ2-4; D is perhaps TRBD1 (6 bases). The V end was cut by 4 bases, the J end by 7 bases, with 18 bases between. This CDR3 has 15 residues. Germline V CDR1 and CDR2: SGHRS, YFSETQ. CDR3 amino acids: CASSVDSAGWNIQYF. The DNA for the CDR3 is TGCGCCAGCAGCGTGGACAGTGCAGGGTGGAACATTCAGTACTTC.

This clonotype was found many times. V is TRBV5-1 and J is TRBJ2-1; the D gene is possibly TRBD1 (7 bases). In germline, CDR1 is SGHRS, CDR2 YFSETQ. Trimming took off 0 bases at V and 6 bases at J, with 13 bases between the two ends. This CDR3 region has 15 residues. CDR3 DNA: TGCGCCAGCAGCTTGGTTAGGCAGGGGGGCAATGAGCAGTTCTTC. As protein: CASSLVRQGGNEQFF.

The chain carries TRBV18 and TRBJ2-7; D is possibly TRBD2 (6 bases). Germline lookup yields CDR1 KGHSH and CDR2 LQKENI. This CDR3 has 13 amino acids. The V end was cut by 5 bases, the J end by 0 bases, with 8 bases between. The CDR3 DNA follows: TGTGCCAGCTCAACGGGGGTCTCCTACGAGCAGTACTTC. This codes for CASSTGVSYEQYF. Full variable domain (missing parts from reference TRBV18 and TRBJ2-7): NAGVMQNPRHLVRRRGQEARLRCSPMKGHSHVYWYRQLPEEGLKFMVYLQKENIIDESGMPKERFSAEFPKEGPSILRIQQVVRGDSAAYFCASSTGVSYEQYFGPGTRLTVT.

This clonotype was seen more than once but under ten times. This chain links TRBV9 with TRBJ2-4; 9 nucleotides line up with TRBD1. V was pared by 1 base and J by 9 bases, with 5 bases of the junction left unmatched. CDR3 size: 14 residues. From germline, CDR1 is SGDLS and CDR2 YYNGEE. The CDR3 loop is CASSVRTGEGIQYF. CDR3 sequence (DNA): TGTGCCAGCAGCGTACGGACAGGGGAGGGCATTCAGTACTTC.

The table lists this clonotype with many counts. The CDR3 sequence: CSARDWGLPNGYTF. In nucleotides, the CDR3 is TGCAGTGCTAGAGATTGGGGCCTACCCAATGGCTACACCTTC. This sequence joins TRBV20-1 and TRBJ1-2; a possible D gene is TRBD1 (5 bases). The germline V gene encodes CDR1 DFQATT and CDR2 SNEGSKA (reference sequence). Trimming cost V 0 bases and J 6 bases, with 14 bases left between them. This CDR3 has 14 amino acids.

The sample holds many counts of this clonotype. The gene calls are TRBV11-3 and TRBJ2-3; 12 nucleotides line up with TRBD2. This CDR3 has 16 amino acids. CDR1 SGHNT and CDR2 YENEEA come from the germline V gene. Germline trimming cut 5 bases from V and 5 bases from J; bases unmatched to any gene: 8. The CDR3 DNA follows: TGTGCCAGCAGCCTAAGGACTAGCGGGGCGGGAGATACGCAGTATTTT. Residues: CASSLRTSGAGDTQYF.

This clonotype was seen repeatedly, ten times or more. Written as DNA, the CDR3 is TGTGCCAGCAGCGGACGGCCGAGAGAGCGGGGAGGAGAAGAGACCCAGTACTTC. This codes for CASSGRPRERGGEETQYF. This chain joins TRBV9 and TRBJ2-5; TRBD2 aligns across 7 bases. The J segment lost 3 bases and the V segment lost 3 bases, leaving 17 bases of the junction unmatched. CDR3 length: 18 amino acids. Germline V lookup: CDR1 SGDLS, CDR2 YYNGEE.